This T cell receptor (beta chain) was profiled in a study of CD8+ T cells in alopecia areata. Study information: Oral tofacitinib (5 to 10 mg twice daily) was administered to treated patients. It was 6 to 18 months of tofacitinib, and then there were 6 months off drug.

With 8 bases removed from V and 4 bases from J, the gap between germline ends came to 17 bases. Germline lookup yields CDR1 SNHLY and CDR2 FYNNEI. This CDR3 is 14 amino acids long. Peripheral blood and lesional scalp punch biopsies came from alopecia areata patients. It was cDNA, reverse transcribed from extracted RNA, that served as the sequencing template. Sequencing was performed with immunoSEQ multiplex PCR; in TCRdb, only in-frame clones are kept and a portion is missing. Of some 130,000 clones listed, around 49% are singletons. This clone was seen more than once but under ten times. This TCR derives from a human donor with alopecia areata. Sequencing was performed on CD8+ T cells sorted from blood, taken at week 0. The rearrangement links TRBV2 to TRBJ2-5, with D perhaps TRBD2 (7 bases). DNA for the CDR3: TGTGCCAGCCTAGGGGGGGACCGGGGAGAGACCCAGTACTTC. Translating it yields CASLGGDRGETQYF.